This T cell receptor beta chain was obtained from a study of technical replicates of blood from a handful of donors. Per the germline V gene, CDR1 is MGHRA and CDR2 is YSYEKL. This CDR3 spans 15 amino acids. Trimming removed 1 base from V and 4 bases from J; junction bases left unmatched: 2. Generated by immunoSEQ multiplex PCR, the TCRdb table keeps only in-frame clones and is missing some. The repertoire has 50,000 to 60,000 clones, about 95% of them found once; the top ten carry 2.5% to 3.5%. This clone was found once. The sequenced sample consisted of PBMCs. The genes are TRBV4-1 and TRBJ1-1, with 11 bases fitting TRBD1. This receptor was taken from a human donor in good health. Some clones in this sample may be carry-over from other donors' samples. CDR3 coding DNA: TGCGCCAGCAGCCAAGCCGGGACAGGGGGCACTGAAGCTTTCTTT. It codes for CASSQAGTGGTEAFF.